Below, 8 T cell receptor beta chains from the same sample are listed, as sequenced in a study of CDR3 diversity in severe acne. A single record per CDR3 protein comes from TCRdb applying MiXCR to the PCR reads. The sample carries about 90,000 distinct CDR3 sequences, roughly 52% recorded once. The sequencing input was blood. These TCRs come from a male donor in good health, serving as a control.

This clonotype ranks as medium-sized. The chain employs TRBV6-1 and TRBJ1-3; weak D call: TRBD1 (6 bases). CDR1 MNHNS and CDR2 SASEGT come from the germline V gene. The length of the CDR3 is 13 residues. The V and J ends lost 10 bases and 3 bases respectively, with 13 bases between them. The CDR3 spells CATAGAHGNTIYF. The CDR3 coding sequence is TGTGCCACCGCGGGGGCGCATGGAAACACCATATATTTT.

The rearrangement uses TRBV12-3 or TRBV12-4 and TRBJ1-1, with D uncertain. Trimming cost V 3 bases and J 2 bases, with 7 bases left between them. This CDR3 region has 13 residues. The CDR3 region is CASSFVTNTEAFF. The CDR3, as DNA: TGTGCCAGCAGTTTCGTGACTAACACTGAAGCTTTCTTT.

To note about this clonotype: A read error is possible here, since a much larger clone lies one base away. The chain couples TRBV6-1 to TRBJ1-4; D might be TRBD1 (6 bases). Trimming removed 1 base from V and 9 bases from J, with 15 bases in between. Looked up from germline, CDR1 is MNHNS and CDR2 is SASEGT. CDR3 length equals 15 residues. The CDR3 nucleotides are TGTGCCAGCAGTGAAGTGGACAGCACCTTCAAAAAACTGTTTTTT. As protein: CASSEVDSTFKKLFF.

The genes are TRBV5-5 and TRBJ2-7; the D is unclear. The V gene lost 0 bases and the J gene lost 0 bases, with 4 bases spanning the gap. The CDR3 is made up of 13 amino acids. CDR1 is SGHKS, CDR2 YYEKEE, per germline (reference sequence). The CDR3 here is CASSLAVSYEQYF. In nucleotides, the CDR3 is TGTGCCAGCAGCTTGGCGGTCTCCTACGAGCAGTACTTC. Drawing the rest from reference TRBV5-5 and TRBJ2-7, the complete variable domain is DAGVTQSPTHLIKTRGQQVTLRCSPISGHKSVSWYQQVLGQGPQFIFQYYEKEERGRGNFPDRFSARQFPNYSSELNVNALLLGDSALYLCASSLAVSYEQYFGPGTRLTVT.

This clonotype was seen repeatedly, ten times or more. The chain recombines TRBV6-5 with TRBJ2-3, with D possibly being TRBD2 (6 bases). Trimming left V 5 bases short and J 4 bases short, with 13 bases between. This CDR3 comprises 14 residues. The V gene's germline CDR1 is MNHEY and CDR2 SVGAGI. CDR3 DNA: TGTGCCAGCAGTCCCGGGGGAGGAGCAGATACGCAGTATTTT. It encodes CASSPGGGADTQYF.

This clonotype was counted ten times or more. This chain connects TRBV5-1 to TRBJ1-2, with D maybe TRBD1 (6 bases). Looked up from germline, CDR1 is SGHRS and CDR2 is YFSETQ. Trimming removed 2 bases at V and 2 bases at J, with 13 bases between. The CDR3 is made up of 15 amino acids. Here the CDR3 reads CASSLGGNLNYGYTF. The CDR3 nucleotides read TGCGCCAGCAGCTTAGGGGGTAACCTCAACTATGGCTACACCTTC.

This clonotype qualifies as medium-sized. J is TRBJ2-7 and V is TRBV20-1; a possible D gene is TRBD2 (6 bases). The CDR3 length is 13 residues. V was cut by 2 bases and J by 0 bases, with 8 bases left in between. Germline assignment: CDR1 DFQATT and CDR2 SNEGSKA (reference sequence). The DNA of the CDR3 is TGCAGTGCTAGATTTAGCGGCTCCTACGAGCAGTACTTC. This codes for CSARFSGSYEQYF.

This chain connects TRBV5-4 to TRBJ1-3, with 9 positions matching TRBD1. Germline assignment: CDR1 SGHNT and CDR2 YYREEE (reference sequence). V dropped 3 bases and J dropped 0; count of bases not matched to a gene: 10. The length of the CDR3 is 18 residues. CDR3 sequence reads: CASSSLRDRVASGNTIYF. CDR3 bases: TGTGCCAGCAGCTCGCTCCGGGACAGGGTTGCCTCTGGAAACACCATATATTTT.